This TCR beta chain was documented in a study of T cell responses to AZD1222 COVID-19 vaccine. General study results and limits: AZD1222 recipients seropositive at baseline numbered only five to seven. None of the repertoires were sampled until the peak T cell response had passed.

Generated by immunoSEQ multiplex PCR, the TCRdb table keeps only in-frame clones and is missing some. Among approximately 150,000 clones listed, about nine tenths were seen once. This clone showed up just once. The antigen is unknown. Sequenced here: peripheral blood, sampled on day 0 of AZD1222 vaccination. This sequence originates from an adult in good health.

The CDR3 sequence is CSVEGGTYNEQFF. CDR3 sequence (DNA): TGCAGCGTTGAAGGGGGGACCTACAATGAGCAGTTCTTC. This chain links TRBV29-1 with TRBJ2-1; D may be TRBD1 or TRBD2 (5 bases each). V lost 1 base, J lost 2 bases, and 6 bases lay in between. The V gene's germline CDR1 is SQVTM and CDR2 ANQGSEA. CDR3 length: 13 amino acids.